This entry describes one TCR beta chain. The data were obtained in a study of blood T cell repertoires in COVID-19. In the source study's methods: Nucleated cell number was recorded as an estimate derived from reference gene primer amplification. Assay used: immunoSEQ multiplex PCR; TCRdb lists only in-frame clones, some missing. The DNA gave D and trimming, while V, J and clone size come from that table. The sample shows a few hundred thousand clones, about 83% of them seen only once. Cohort 3 recovery required two negative PCRs, clearance, or symptom resolution. Germline lookup yields CDR1 MNHEY and CDR2 SVGEGT. The CDR3 contains 13 residues. Losses at the gene ends were 2 bases for V and 7 bases for J; bases not matched to a gene: 2.

The chain joins TRBV6-2 or TRBV6-3 to TRBJ2-1, with 7 bases identical to TRBD2. The source is a woman between 40 and 50 years old who had recovered from COVID-19. The sample comprised PBMCs or T cells enriched from blood (not recorded which). The CDR3 is CASSYPGRNEQFF. For the CDR3, the DNA is TGTGCCAGCAGTTACCCCGGGAGGAATGAGCAGTTCTTC.